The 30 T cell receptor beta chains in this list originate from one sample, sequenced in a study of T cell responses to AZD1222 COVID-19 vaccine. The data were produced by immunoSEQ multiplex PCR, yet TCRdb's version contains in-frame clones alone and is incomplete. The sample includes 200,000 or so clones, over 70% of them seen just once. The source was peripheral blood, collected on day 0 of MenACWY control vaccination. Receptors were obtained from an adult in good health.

The CDR3 loop is CASSPGLGANTGELFF. The CDR3 DNA reads TGTGCCAGCTCACCAGGACTAGGGGCGAACACCGGGGAGCTGTTTTTT. V is TRBV18 and J is TRBJ2-2, with 7 bases aligning to TRBD2. V gave up 2 bases and J gave up 0 bases; unmatched junction bases: 3. Germline V gives CDR1 KGHSH, CDR2 LQKENI. The CDR3 contains 16 residues. The full variable domain, in which reference TRBV18 and TRBJ2-2 provide the parts outside the CDR3, is NAGVMQNPRHLVRRRGQEARLRCSPMKGHSHVYWYRQLPEEGLKFMVYLQKENIIDESGMPKERFSAEFPKEGPSILRIQQVVRGDSAAYFCASSPGLGANTGELFFGEGSRLTVL.

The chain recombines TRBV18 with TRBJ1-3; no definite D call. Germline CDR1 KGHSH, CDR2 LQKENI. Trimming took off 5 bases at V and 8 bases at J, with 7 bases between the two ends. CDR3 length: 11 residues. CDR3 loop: CASSNEDTIYF. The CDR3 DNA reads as TGTGCCAGCTCAAATGAGGACACCATATATTTT.

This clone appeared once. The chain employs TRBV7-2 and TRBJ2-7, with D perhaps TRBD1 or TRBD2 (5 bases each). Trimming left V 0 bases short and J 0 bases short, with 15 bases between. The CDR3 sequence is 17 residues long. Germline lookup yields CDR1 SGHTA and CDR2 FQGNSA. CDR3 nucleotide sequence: TGTGCCAGCAGCTTAGCCCTTGGGGACCATTACTCCTACGAGCAGTACTTC. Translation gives CASSLALGDHYSYEQYF.

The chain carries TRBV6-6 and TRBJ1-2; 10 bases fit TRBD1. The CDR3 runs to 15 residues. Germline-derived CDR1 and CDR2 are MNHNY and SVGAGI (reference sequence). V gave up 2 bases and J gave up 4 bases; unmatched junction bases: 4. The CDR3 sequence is CASSYPTGGSYGYTF. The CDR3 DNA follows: TGTGCCAGCAGTTACCCGACAGGGGGCAGCTATGGCTACACCTTC.

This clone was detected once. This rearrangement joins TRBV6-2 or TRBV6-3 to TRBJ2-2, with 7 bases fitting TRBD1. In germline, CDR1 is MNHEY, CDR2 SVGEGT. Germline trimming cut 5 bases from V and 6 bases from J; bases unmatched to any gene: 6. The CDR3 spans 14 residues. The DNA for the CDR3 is TGTGCCAGCAGTACTCGACAGGGAGCCGGGGAGCTGTTTTTT. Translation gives CASSTRQGAGELFF.

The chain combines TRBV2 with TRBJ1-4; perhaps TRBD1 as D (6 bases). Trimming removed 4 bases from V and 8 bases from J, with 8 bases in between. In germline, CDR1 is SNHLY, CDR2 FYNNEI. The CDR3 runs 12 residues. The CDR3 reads CASSATGEKLFF. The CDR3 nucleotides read TGTGCCAGCAGTGCTACAGGGGAAAAACTGTTTTTT.

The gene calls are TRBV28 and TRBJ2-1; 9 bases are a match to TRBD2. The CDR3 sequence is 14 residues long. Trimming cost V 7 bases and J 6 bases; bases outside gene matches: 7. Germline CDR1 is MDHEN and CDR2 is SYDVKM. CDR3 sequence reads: CASIRTSAANEQFF. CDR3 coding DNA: TGTGCCAGCATTAGGACTAGCGCGGCCAATGAGCAGTTCTTC.

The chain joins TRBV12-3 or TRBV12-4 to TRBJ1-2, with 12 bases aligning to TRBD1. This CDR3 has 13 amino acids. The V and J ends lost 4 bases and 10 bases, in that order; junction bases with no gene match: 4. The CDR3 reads CASSSGQGAVYTF. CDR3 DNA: TGTGCCAGCAGTTCGGGACAGGGGGCCGTCTACACCTTC.

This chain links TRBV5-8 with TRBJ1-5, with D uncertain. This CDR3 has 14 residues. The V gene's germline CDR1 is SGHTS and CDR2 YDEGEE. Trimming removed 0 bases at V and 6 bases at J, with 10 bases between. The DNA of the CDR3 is TGTGCCAGCAGCTTGGGTCAGGCGGGTCAGCCCCAGCATTTT. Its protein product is CASSLGQAGQPQHF.

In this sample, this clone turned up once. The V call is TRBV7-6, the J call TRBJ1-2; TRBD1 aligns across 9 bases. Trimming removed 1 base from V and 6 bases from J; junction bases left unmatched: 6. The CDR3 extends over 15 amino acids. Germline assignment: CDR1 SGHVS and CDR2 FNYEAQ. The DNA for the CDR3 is TGTGCCAGCAGCTTAGGGACAGGGGTTGGTGATGGCTACACCTTC. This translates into CASSLGTGVGDGYTF.

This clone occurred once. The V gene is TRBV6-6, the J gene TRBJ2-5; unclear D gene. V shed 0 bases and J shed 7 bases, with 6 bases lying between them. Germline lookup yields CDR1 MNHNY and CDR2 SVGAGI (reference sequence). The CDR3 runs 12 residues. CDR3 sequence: CASSYSKGTQYF. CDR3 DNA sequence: TGTGCCAGCAGTTACTCGAAGGGGACCCAGTACTTC.

The CDR3 spells CASSLTGEGNEQFF. In DNA, the CDR3 is TGTGCCAGCAGCTTAACGGGGGAGGGCAATGAGCAGTTCTTC. The gene calls are TRBV7-3 and TRBJ2-1; 7 positions agree with TRBD2. Per the germline V gene, CDR1 is SGHTA and CDR2 is FQGTGA. CDR3 size: 14 residues. Trimming cost V 0 bases and J 6 bases; bases outside gene matches: 2.

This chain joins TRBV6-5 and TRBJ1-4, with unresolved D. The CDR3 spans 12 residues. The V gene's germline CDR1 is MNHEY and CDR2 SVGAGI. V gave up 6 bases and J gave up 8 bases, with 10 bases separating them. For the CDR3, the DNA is TGTGCCAGCAGCCTAGATGGAGAAAAACTGTTTTTT. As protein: CASSLDGEKLFF.

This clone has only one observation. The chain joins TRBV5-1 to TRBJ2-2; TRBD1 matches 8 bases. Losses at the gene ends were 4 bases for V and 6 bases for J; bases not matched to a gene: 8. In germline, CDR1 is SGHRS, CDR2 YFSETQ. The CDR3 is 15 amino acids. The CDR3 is CASSPADREAGELFF. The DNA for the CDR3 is TGCGCCAGCAGCCCTGCGGACAGGGAGGCCGGGGAGCTGTTTTTT.

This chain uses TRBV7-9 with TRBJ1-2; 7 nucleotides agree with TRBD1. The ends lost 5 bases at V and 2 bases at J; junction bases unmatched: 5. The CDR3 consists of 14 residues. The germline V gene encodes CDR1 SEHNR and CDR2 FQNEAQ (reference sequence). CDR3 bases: TGTGCCAGCAGCCAGACAGGGTACAACTATGGCTACACCTTC. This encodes CASSQTGYNYGYTF. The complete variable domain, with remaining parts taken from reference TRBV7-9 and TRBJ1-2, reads DTGVSQNPRHKITKRGQNVTFRCDPISEHNRLYWYRQTLGQGPEFLTYFQNEAQLEKSRLLSDRFSAERPKGSFSTLEIQRTEQGDSAMYLCASSQTGYNYGYTFGSGTRLTVV.

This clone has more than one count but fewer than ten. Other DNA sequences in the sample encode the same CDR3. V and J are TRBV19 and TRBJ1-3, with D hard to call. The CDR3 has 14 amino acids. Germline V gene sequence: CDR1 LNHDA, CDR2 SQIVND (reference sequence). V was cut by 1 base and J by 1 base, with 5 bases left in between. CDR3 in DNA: TGTGCCAGTAGTATAGGCGGATCTGGAAACACCATATATTTT. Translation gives CASSIGGSGNTIYF.

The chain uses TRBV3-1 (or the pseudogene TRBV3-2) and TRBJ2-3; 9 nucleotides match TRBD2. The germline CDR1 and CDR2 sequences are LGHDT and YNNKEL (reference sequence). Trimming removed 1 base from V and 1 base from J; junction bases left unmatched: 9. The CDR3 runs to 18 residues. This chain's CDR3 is CASSQVGRGGLGTDTQYF. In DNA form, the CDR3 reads TGTGCCAGCAGCCAAGTAGGGCGGGGGGGCCTCGGCACAGATACGCAGTATTTT.

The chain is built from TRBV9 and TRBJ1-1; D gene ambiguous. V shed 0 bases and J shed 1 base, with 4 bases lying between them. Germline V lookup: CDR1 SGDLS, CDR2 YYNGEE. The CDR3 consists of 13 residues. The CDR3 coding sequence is TGTGCCAGCAGCGTAGCTGCGAACACTGAAGCTTTCTTT. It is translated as CASSVAANTEAFF. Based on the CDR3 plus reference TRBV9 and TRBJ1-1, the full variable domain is DSGVTQTPKHLITATGQRVTLRCSPRSGDLSVYWYQQSLDQGLQFLIQYYNGEERAKGNILERFSAQQFPDLHSELNLSSLELGDSALYFCASSVAANTEAFFGQGTRLTVV.

CDR3 sequence reads: CAWRSGDTIYF. CDR3 coding DNA: TGTGCCTGGAGGTCGGGCGACACCATATATTTT. The chain uses TRBV30 and TRBJ1-3; D is ambiguous. Germline CDR1 reads GTSNPN; CDR2 reads SVGIG (reference sequence). The CDR3 has 11 amino acids. The ends were cut back, 3 bases at V and 8 bases at J, with 8 bases in the middle.

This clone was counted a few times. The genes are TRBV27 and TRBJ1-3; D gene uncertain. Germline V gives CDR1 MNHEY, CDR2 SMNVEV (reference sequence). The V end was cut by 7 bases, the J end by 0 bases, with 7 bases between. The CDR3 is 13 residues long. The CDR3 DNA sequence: TGTGCCAGCATCAACAACTCTGGAAACACCATATATTTT. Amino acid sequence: CASINNSGNTIYF.

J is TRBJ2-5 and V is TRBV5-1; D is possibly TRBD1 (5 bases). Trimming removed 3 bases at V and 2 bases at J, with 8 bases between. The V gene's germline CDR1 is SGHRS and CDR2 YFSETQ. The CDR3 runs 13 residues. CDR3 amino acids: CASSYQGQETQYF. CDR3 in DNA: TGCGCCAGCAGCTACCAGGGACAAGAGACCCAGTACTTC.

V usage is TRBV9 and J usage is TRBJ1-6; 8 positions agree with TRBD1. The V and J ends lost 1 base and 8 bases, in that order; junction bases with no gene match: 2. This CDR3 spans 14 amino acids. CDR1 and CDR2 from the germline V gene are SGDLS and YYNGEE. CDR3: CASSVKQGDSPLHF. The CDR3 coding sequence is TGTGCCAGCAGCGTAAAACAGGGGGATTCACCCCTCCACTTT.

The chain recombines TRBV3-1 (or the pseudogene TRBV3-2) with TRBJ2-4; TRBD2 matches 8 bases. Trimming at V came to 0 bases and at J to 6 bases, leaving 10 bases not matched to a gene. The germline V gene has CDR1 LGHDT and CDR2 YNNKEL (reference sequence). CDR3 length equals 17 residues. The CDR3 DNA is TGTGCCAGCAGCCAAGAGCCCCCAGCGGGGGTAATAAACATTCAGTACTTC. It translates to CASSQEPPAGVINIQYF.

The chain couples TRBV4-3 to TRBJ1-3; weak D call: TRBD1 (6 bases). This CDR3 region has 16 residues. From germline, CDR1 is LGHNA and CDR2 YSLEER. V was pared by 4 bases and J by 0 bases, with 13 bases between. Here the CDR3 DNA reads TGCGCCAGCAGCCGAGGACAGCTTGCCTCTGGAAACACCATATATTTT. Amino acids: CASSRGQLASGNTIYF.

The CDR3 spells CASMTGEQPQHF. The CDR3 DNA reads TGTGCCAGCATGACGGGGGAGCAGCCCCAGCATTTT. This chain joins TRBV28 and TRBJ1-5, with a weak D call TRBD1 (5 bases). Trimming stripped 7 bases from V and 7 bases from J, with 11 bases between. The CDR3 runs to 12 residues. Per the germline V gene, CDR1 is MDHEN and CDR2 is SYDVKM.

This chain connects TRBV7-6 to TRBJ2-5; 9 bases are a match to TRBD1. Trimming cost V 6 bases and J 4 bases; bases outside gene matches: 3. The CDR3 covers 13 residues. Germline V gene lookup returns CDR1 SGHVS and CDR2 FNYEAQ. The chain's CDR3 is CASRMTGGETQYF. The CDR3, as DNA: TGTGCCAGCAGGATGACAGGGGGAGAGACCCAGTACTTC.

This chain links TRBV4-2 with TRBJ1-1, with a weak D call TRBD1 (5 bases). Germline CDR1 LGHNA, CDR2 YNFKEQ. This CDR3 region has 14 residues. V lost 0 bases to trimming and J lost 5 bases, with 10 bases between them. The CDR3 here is CASSQEGAGTEAFF. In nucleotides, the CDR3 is TGTGCCAGCAGCCAAGAAGGGGCAGGGACTGAAGCTTTCTTT.

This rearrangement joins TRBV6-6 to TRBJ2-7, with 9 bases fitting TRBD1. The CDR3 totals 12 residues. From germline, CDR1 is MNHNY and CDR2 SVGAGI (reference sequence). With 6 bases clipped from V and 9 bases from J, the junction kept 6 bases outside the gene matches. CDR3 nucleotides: TGTGCCAGCAGCACCGGGACAGGGCGGCAGTACTTC. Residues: CASSTGTGRQYF.

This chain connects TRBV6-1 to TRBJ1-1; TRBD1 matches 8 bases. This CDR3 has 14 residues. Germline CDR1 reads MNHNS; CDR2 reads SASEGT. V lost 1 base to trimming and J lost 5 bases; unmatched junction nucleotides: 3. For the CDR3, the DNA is TGTGCCAGCAGTGAAGGGACAGGGTTGACTGAAGCTTTCTTT. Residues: CASSEGTGLTEAFF.

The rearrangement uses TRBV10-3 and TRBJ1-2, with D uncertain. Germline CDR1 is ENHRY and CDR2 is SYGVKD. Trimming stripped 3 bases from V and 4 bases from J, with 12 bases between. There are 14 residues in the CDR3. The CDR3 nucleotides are TGTGCCATCAGTGATGAAGGGTTAGGCTATGGCTACACCTTC. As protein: CAISDEGLGYGYTF.